The present T cell receptor (beta chain) was sequenced within a study of untreated major depressive disorder. CDR1 and CDR2 (germline): SGHTS, YDEGEE. Trimming pared 4 bases from V and 4 bases from J, leaving 10 bases between. The CDR3 spans 13 residues. Sequencing used immunoSEQ multiplex PCR; TCRdb keeps in-frame clones, though not all of them. The sample lists more than 20,000 clones; 85% to 95% were seen once. What was sequenced was CD4+ T cells from PBMCs. The chain combines TRBV5-8 with TRBJ2-3; D remains unclear. This receptor was identified in a man aged 30-40 years in good health. DNA of the CDR3: TGTGCCAGCAGCCCGGGTAGGGCAGATACGCAGTATTTT. Its protein is CASSPGRADTQYF.